This T cell receptor (beta chain) was retrieved from a study of metastatic and nonmetastatic thyroid tumors. At the level of the study: Malignant and benign thyroid patients had repertoires compared in peripheral blood and tumor or nodule tissue.

For this clone: Its specificity is unknown.

No patient received treatment before thyroid surgery. Study results and caveats: Significantly higher TCR beta diversity was reportedly seen in malignant thyroid tumors than benign nodules, in blood and tumor.

In the original analysis: A classifier for distant metastasis in papillary thyroid cancer was constructed using CDR3 differences observed across clinicopathological groups. TCRdb called clones again from the PCR reads with MiXCR. TCRdb, rather than the study authors, made the V and J calls. The profile covers roughly 5,100 clones, with roughly 34% appearing a single time and under 45% taken by the ten largest. Germline-derived CDR1 and CDR2 are DFQATT and SNEGSKA (reference sequence). The V and J ends lost 1 base and 2 bases, in that order; junction bases with no gene match: 7. This CDR3 spans 15 amino acids.

The sequence came from a female donor with papillary thyroid cancer or a benign thyroid nodule (not recorded which). Some clones in this sample may be carry-over from other donors' samples. The rearrangement links TRBV20-1 to TRBJ2-7, with 8 bases aligning to TRBD2. Sample: adjacent normal tissue. CDR3 coding DNA: TGCAGTGCTAGAGGGGTGAACGGGAGGGCCTACGAGCAGTACTTC. Protein sequence: CSARGVNGRAYEQYF.